This T cell receptor (beta chain) was recorded in a study of CD8 T cells in ankylosing spondylitis. The study, taken as a whole, reports: Disease-linked clones were found to be CD8+ and relatively rare in peripheral blood. The authors reported significant enrichment of disease-linked clones in matched ankylosing spondylitis synovial fluid.

Points on this clonotype: Its specificity is unknown.

Scientists made TCR beta libraries using quantitative 5'-RACE with molecular barcodes. TCRdb used MiXCR to reprocess the 5' RACE reads, holding one entry per CDR3 protein. The sample includes some 350,000 distinct CDR3 sequences, under 15% of them seen just once. Trimming left V 1 base short and J 3 bases short, with 7 bases between. The CDR3 consists of 14 residues. The germline V gene has CDR1 LGHNT and CDR2 FRNRAP. The chain employs TRBV12-5 and TRBJ2-1; D gene unclear. The specimen was blood, either unsorted or a sorted T cell fraction (not recorded which). This TCR was recovered from a male donor with ankylosing spondylitis or in good health (not recorded which). The CDR3 is CASGLGSRYNEQFF. The CDR3, as DNA: TGTGCTAGTGGTTTGGGGAGCCGCTACAATGAGCAGTTCTTC. Complete variable domain (other parts from reference TRBV12-5 and TRBJ2-1): DARVTQTPRHKVTEMGQEVTMRCQPILGHNTVFWYRQTMMQGLELLAYFRNRAPLDDSGMPKDRFSAEMPDATLATLKIQPSEPRDSAVYFCASGLGSRYNEQFFGPGTRLTVL.